The rows below give T cell receptor beta chains drawn from one sample of a study of follicular helper T cells after annual influenza vaccination. Only in-frame clones appear in the TCRdb table, and some are missing; sequencing was by immunoSEQ multiplex PCR. The sample holds fewer than 6,500 clones, roughly 80% seen once. Sequencing used CXCR5+ CD38- circulating T follicular helper cells from blood, obtained 7 days after influenza vaccination. The receptors come from an adult who received the influenza vaccine. Each CDR3 is given with its conserved first and last residue. D genes are given only for firm matches. Some rows have no size entry. The others give once, few or many, or a class for an expanded clone.

d_gene	v_gene	j_gene	abundance	CDR3aa	CDR3nt
.	TRBV6-5	TRBJ1-4	once	CASRRRVSNEKLFF	TGTGCCAGCAGGCGCAGGGTCTCTAATGAAAAACTGTTTTTT
.	TRBV7-3	TRBJ2-3	.	CASSAKGGQGSGDTQYF	TGTGCCAGCAGCGCAAAAGGAGGGCAGGGAAGTGGAGATACGCAGTATTTT
.	TRBV7-2	TRBJ1-5	.	CASSLRLGGNQPQHF	TGTGCCAGCAGCTTAAGGCTCGGGGGCAATCAGCCCCAGCATTTT
TRBD1	TRBV5-1	TRBJ1-4	.	CASTHTGTGLKGEKLFF	TGCGCCAGCACACATACCGGGACAGGGCTCAAAGGGGAAAAACTGTTTTTT
.	TRBV19	TRBJ2-1	.	CASSIEDYNEQFF	TGTGCCAGTAGTATAGAGGACTACAATGAGCAGTTCTTC
.	TRBV18	TRBJ1-5	.	CASSTNLDQPQHF	TGTGCCAGCTCTACGAATCTCGATCAGCCCCAGCATTTT
.	TRBV6-5	TRBJ1-2	.	CASSYAGARNYGYTF	TGTGCCAGCAGTTACGCAGGGGCCCGGAACTATGGCTACACCTTC
.	TRBV10-3	TRBJ2-7	.	CAISGQSYEQYF	TGTGCCATCAGCGGACAGAGCTACGAGCAGTACTTC
.	TRBV6-5	TRBJ1-1	.	CASSLGMNTEAFF	TGTGCCAGCAGTTTAGGAATGAACACTGAAGCTTTCTTT
TRBD2	TRBV7-9	TRBJ2-1	.	CASSLTGSAGSSYNEQFF	TGTGCCAGCAGCTTGACGGGGTCAGCGGGGAGCTCCTACAATGAGCAGTTCTTC
TRBD1	TRBV28	TRBJ1-4	.	CASSRGQGGGKLFF	TGTGCCAGCAGCCGCGGACAGGGAGGGGGGAAACTGTTTTTT
.	TRBV5-4	TRBJ2-5	.	CASSLGGLGETQYF	TGTGCCAGCAGCTTGGGAGGATTAGGGGAGACCCAGTACTTC
TRBD1	TRBV28	TRBJ2-7	.	CASSFLGTGREQYF	TGTGCCAGCAGCTTCCTCGGGACAGGGCGGGAGCAGTACTTC
.	TRBV10-3	TRBJ2-7	few	CAISESRGEQYF	TGTGCCATCAGTGAGTCGAGGGGCGAGCAGTACTTC
.	TRBV5-6	TRBJ1-4	.	CASSRNAGPLFF	TGTGCCAGCAGCCGAAACGCCGGACCGCTGTTTTTT
.	TRBV30	TRBJ2-7	.	CAWARPPAYEQYF	TGTGCCTGGGCAAGGCCTCCTGCCTACGAGCAGTACTTC
.	TRBV2	TRBJ2-2	.	CASSEVASNTGELFF	TGTGCCAGCAGTGAAGTAGCCAGCAACACCGGGGAGCTGTTTTTT
.	TRBV6-6	TRBJ1-5	.	CASSYALRNQPQHF	TGTGCCAGCAGTTACGCTTTGCGTAATCAGCCCCAGCATTTT
TRBD2	TRBV9	TRBJ2-1	.	CASSVASSGDEQFF	TGTGCCAGCAGCGTAGCGAGTAGCGGGGATGAGCAGTTCTTC
TRBD2	TRBV2	TRBJ2-5	.	CASSEKRGAYQETQYF	TGTGCCAGCAGTGAAAAGCGGGGGGCTTATCAAGAGACCCAGTACTTC
.	TRBV7-2	TRBJ1-2	.	CASSLDRDYGYTF	TGTGCCAGCAGCTTAGACAGAGACTATGGCTACACCTTC
TRBD1	TRBV30	TRBJ1-4	few	CAWSPQGATNEKLFF	TGTGCCTGGAGTCCCCAGGGGGCAACTAATGAAAAACTGTTTTTT
TRBD1	TRBV28	TRBJ1-5	.	CASRYGTDNQPQHF	TGTGCCAGCAGGTACGGGACAGACAATCAGCCCCAGCATTTT
.	TRBV2	TRBJ2-1	.	CASRTQGNNEQFF	TGTGCCAGCAGGACACAGGGAAACAATGAGCAGTTCTTC
.	TRBV7-2	TRBJ2-5	.	CASSLLFPPQYF	TGTGCCAGCAGCTTATTATTTCCACCCCAGTACTTC
.	TRBV15	TRBJ1-4	.	CATAPDLNEKLFF	TGTGCCACCGCCCCGGATTTGAATGAAAAACTGTTTTTT
TRBD1	TRBV28	TRBJ1-2	.	CASRETGQTNGYTF	TGTGCCAGCAGAGAAACGGGACAGACAAATGGCTACACCTTC
.	TRBV14	TRBJ2-2	.	CASSPLGGTGELFF	TGTGCCAGCAGCCCCCTAGGGGGCACCGGGGAGCTGTTTTTT
.	TRBV27	TRBJ2-7	.	CASRGSYEQYF	TGTGCCAGCAGGGGTTCCTACGAGCAGTACTTC
.	TRBV6-1	TRBJ1-2	.	CASSETATGYTF	TGTGCCAGCAGTGAAACTGCGACTGGCTACACCTTC
TRBD2	TRBV7-2	TRBJ2-3	.	CASSFAASSSGMGGTQYF	TGTGCCAGCAGCTTCGCGGCTTCCTCTAGCGGGATGGGGGGTACGCAGTATTTT
.	TRBV28	TRBJ1-2	once	CASSRGAGYGYTF	TGTGCCAGCAGTAGGGGCGCTGGCTATGGCTACACCTTC
.	TRBV4-2	TRBJ2-7	.	CASSQDGREYEQYF	TGTGCCAGCAGCCAAGATGGCAGGGAGTACGAGCAGTACTTC
.	TRBV9	TRBJ1-1	.	CASSPGEANTEAFF	TGTGCCAGCAGCCCGGGGGAAGCGAACACTGAAGCTTTCTTT
.	TRBV7-2	TRBJ2-3	.	CASSPSGQDTQYF	TGTGCCAGCAGCCCGTCGGGGCAGGATACGCAGTATTTT
.	TRBV6-1	TRBJ1-2	.	CASSVGKDGYTF	TGTGCCAGCAGTGTCGGGAAGGATGGCTACACCTTC
.	TRBV12-5	TRBJ2-6	.	CASGIRMGVGANVLTF	TGTGCTAGTGGGATCCGAATGGGGGTAGGGGCCAACGTCCTGACTTTC
.	TRBV7-2	TRBJ1-1	.	CASSPGTANTEAFF	TGTGCCAGCAGCCCTGGGACGGCGAACACTGAAGCTTTCTTT
.	TRBV19	TRBJ1-1	.	CASSSRLGEAFF	TGTGCCAGTAGTAGCAGACTTGGTGAAGCTTTCTTT
TRBD1	TRBV9	TRBJ2-2	.	CASSPHQGAANTGELFF	TGTGCCAGCAGCCCACACCAGGGGGCCGCGAACACCGGGGAGCTGTTTTTT
.	TRBV20-1	TRBJ1-5	.	CSARAGQPQHF	TGCAGTGCTAGAGCTGGGCAGCCCCAGCATTTT
.	TRBV6-1	TRBJ2-1	.	CASSEARREQFF	TGTGCCAGCAGCGAGGCGAGGAGAGAGCAGTTCTTC
TRBD2	TRBV29-1	TRBJ2-6	.	CSVDVGGVGANVLTF	TGCAGCGTTGATGTTGGGGGGGTCGGGGCCAACGTCCTGACTTTC
.	TRBV6-6	TRBJ2-5	few	CASSPETTQYF	TGTGCCAGCAGTCCTGAGACGACCCAGTACTTC
.	TRBV18	TRBJ2-2	.	CASSPGRANTGELFF	TGTGCCAGCTCACCCGGCAGGGCCAACACCGGGGAGCTGTTTTTT
.	TRBV30	TRBJ2-1	.	CAWSAQREQFF	TGTGCCTGGAGTGCCCAGCGGGAGCAGTTCTTC
TRBD1	TRBV18	TRBJ2-2	.	CASSMDRVSGELFF	TGTGCCAGCTCAATGGACAGGGTCTCCGGGGAGCTGTTTTTT
TRBD2	TRBV27	TRBJ2-7	.	CASSPSGGGGNEQYF	TGTGCCAGCAGTCCCTCGGGGGGGGGCGGGAACGAGCAGTACTTC